This T cell receptor (beta chain) was sequenced for a study of human T cells and chemical hapten exposure. This clonotype was observed a few times. J gave up 4 bases and V 6 bases, and 12 bases lay outside the gene matches. The CDR3 runs 15 residues. Germline values: CDR1 MNHEY, CDR2 SVGEGT. Time point here: patch test 3, about 24 weeks after DPC sensitization. Treatment indicated: therapeutic diphenylcyclopropenone sensitization with weekly scalp DPC. A single record per CDR3 protein comes from TCRdb applying MiXCR to the RACE reads. In the table there are roughly 150,000 distinct CDR3 sequences, around a quarter of which are singletons.

The chain joins TRBV6-2 or TRBV6-3 to TRBJ2-7; 7 nucleotides align to TRBD2. This TCR derives from a woman aged 18-29 years with alopecia areata. Some clones in this sample may be carry-over from other donors' samples. The material sequenced was whole blood, taken in connection with sensitization to the hapten diphenylcyclopropenone (DPC). In DNA, the CDR3 is TGTGCCAGCAGGCTTCCGGGAGCGGGGATGTACGAGCAGTACTTC. It codes for CASRLPGAGMYEQYF.